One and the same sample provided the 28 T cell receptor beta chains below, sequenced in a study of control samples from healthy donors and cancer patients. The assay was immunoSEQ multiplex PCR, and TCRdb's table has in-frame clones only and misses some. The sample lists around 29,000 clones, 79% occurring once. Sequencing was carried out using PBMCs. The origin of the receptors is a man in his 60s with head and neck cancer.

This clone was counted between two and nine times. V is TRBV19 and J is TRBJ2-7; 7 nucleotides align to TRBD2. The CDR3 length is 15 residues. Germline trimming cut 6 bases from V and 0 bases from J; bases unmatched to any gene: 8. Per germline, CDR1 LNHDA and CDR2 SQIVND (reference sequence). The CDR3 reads CASREWGGSSYEQYF. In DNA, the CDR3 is TGTGCCAGTAGGGAGTGGGGGGGGTCCTCCTACGAGCAGTACTTC.

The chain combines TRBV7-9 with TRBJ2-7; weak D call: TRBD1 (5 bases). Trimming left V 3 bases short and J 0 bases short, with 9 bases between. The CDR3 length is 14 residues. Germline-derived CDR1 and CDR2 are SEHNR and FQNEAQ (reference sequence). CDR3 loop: CASSLTENSYEQYF. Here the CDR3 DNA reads TGTGCCAGCAGCTTGACAGAGAACTCCTACGAGCAGTACTTC.

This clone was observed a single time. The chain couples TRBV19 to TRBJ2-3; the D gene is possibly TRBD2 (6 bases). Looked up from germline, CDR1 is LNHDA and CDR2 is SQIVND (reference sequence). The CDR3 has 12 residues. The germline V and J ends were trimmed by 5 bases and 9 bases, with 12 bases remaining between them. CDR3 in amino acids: CASSSGRGTQYF. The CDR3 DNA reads TGTGCCAGTAGTTCCGGCCGGGGGACGCAGTATTTT.

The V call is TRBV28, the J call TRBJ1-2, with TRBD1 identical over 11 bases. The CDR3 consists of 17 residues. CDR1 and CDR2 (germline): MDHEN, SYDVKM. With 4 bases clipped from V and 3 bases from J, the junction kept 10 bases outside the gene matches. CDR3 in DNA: TGTGCCAGCAGTTCATTTAGGACAGGGGGCGCCTACTATGGCTACACCTTC. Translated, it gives CASSSFRTGGAYYGYTF.

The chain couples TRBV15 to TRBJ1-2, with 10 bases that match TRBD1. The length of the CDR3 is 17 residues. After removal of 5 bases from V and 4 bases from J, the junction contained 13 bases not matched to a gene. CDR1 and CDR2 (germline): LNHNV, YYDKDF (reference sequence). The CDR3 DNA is TGTGCCACCAGCGATTCGGGCCGACAGGGGGCAGGCTATGGCTACACCTTC. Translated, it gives CATSDSGRQGAGYGYTF.

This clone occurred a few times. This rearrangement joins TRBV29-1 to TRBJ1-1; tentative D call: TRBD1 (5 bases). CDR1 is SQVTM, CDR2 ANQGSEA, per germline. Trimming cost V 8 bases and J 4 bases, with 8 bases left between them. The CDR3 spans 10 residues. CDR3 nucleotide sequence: TGCAGCTGGGGGGGCACTGAAGCTTTCTTT. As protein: CSWGGTEAFF.

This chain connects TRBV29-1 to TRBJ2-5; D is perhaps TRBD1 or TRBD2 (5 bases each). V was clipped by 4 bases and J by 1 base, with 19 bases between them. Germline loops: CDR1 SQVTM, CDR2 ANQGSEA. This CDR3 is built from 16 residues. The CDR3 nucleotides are TGCAGCGTTGGTGGGGGACCGAAAATGGCCCAAGAGACCCAGTACTTC. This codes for CSVGGGPKMAQETQYF.

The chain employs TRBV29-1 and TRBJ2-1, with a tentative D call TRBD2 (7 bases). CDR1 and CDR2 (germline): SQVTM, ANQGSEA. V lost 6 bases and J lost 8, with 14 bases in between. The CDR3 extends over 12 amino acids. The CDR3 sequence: CSVDSGGDEQFF. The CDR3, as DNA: TGCAGCGTGGACAGTGGGGGGGATGAGCAGTTCTTC.

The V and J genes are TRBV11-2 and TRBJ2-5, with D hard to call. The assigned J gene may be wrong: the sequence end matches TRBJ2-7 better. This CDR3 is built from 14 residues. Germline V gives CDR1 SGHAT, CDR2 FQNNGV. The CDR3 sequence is CASSPQVGSYEQYF. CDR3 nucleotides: TGTGCCAGCAGCCCCCAGGTGGGATCCTACGAGCAGTACTTC.

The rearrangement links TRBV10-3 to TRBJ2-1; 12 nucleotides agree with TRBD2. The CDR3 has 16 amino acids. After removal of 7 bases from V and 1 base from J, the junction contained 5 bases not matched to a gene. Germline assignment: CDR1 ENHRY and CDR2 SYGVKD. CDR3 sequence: CAIKSTSGRSYNEQFF. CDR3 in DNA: TGTGCCATCAAATCGACTAGCGGGAGATCCTACAATGAGCAGTTCTTC.

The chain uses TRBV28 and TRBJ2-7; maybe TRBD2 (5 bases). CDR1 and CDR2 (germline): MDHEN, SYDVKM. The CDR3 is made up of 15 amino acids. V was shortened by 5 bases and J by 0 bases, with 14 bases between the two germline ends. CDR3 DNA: TGTGCCAGCAGTACGCCAAGCGGAGGCTCCTACGAGCAGTACTTC. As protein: CASSTPSGGSYEQYF.

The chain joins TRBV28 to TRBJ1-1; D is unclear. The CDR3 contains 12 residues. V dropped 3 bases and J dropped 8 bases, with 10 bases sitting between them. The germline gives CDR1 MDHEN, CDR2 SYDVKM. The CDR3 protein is CASSFRMSEAFF. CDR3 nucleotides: TGTGCCAGCAGTTTCCGTATGTCCGAAGCTTTCTTT.

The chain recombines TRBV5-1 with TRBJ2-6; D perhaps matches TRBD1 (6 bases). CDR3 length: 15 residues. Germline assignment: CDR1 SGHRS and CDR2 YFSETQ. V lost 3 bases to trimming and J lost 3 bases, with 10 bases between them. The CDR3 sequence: CASSSQGFGANVLTF. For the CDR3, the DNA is TGCGCCAGCAGCTCACAGGGATTTGGGGCCAACGTCCTGACTTTC.

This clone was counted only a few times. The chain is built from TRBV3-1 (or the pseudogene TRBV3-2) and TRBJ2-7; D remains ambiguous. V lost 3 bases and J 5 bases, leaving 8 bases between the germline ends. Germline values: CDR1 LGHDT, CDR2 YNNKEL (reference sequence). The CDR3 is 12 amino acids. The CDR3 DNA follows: TGTGCCAGCAGCCAGGCAGTCCACGAGCAGTACTTC. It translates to CASSQAVHEQYF.

CDR3 coding DNA: TGCGCCAGCATCGCCGGAGGCGGGAGCTCCTACAATGAGCAGTTCTTC. Translating it yields CASIAGGGSSYNEQFF. The chain uses TRBV5-1 and TRBJ2-1, with 7 bases lining up with TRBD2. Germline V lookup: CDR1 SGHRS, CDR2 YFSETQ. V shed 6 bases and J 0 bases; nucleotides not matched to a gene: 9. There are 16 residues in the CDR3. The full variable domain, rest sourced from reference TRBV5-1 and TRBJ2-1, is KAGVTQTPRYLIKTRGQQVTLSCSPISGHRSVSWYQQTPGQGLQFLFEYFSETQRNKGNFPGRFSGRQFSNSRSEMNVSTLELGDSALYLCASIAGGGSSYNEQFFGPGTRLTVL.

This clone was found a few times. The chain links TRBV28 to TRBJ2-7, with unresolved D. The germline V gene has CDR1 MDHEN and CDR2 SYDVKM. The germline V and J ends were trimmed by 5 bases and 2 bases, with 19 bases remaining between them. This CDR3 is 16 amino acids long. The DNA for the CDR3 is TGTGCCAGCAGTACCCGCATCGACCTGAAGCCCTACGAGCAGTACTTC. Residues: CASSTRIDLKPYEQYF.

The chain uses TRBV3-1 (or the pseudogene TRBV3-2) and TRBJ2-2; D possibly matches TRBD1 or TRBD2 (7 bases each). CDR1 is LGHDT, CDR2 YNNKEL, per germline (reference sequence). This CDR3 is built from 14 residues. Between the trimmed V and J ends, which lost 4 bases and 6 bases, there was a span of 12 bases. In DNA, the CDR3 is TGTGCCAGCAGCCCAGGGGGAGGGCCCGGGGAGCTGTTTTTT. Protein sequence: CASSPGGGPGELFF.

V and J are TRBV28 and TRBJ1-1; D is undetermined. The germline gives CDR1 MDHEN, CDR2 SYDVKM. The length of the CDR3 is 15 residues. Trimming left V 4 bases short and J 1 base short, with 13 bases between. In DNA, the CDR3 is TGTGCCAGCAGTTCCCCAAGCCTCGCGAACACTGAAGCTTTCTTT. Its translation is CASSSPSLANTEAFF.

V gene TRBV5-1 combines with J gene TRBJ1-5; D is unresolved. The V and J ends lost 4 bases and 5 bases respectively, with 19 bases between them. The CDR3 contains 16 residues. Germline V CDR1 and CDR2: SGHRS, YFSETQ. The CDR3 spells CASSPTGGNVDQPQHF. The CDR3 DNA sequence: TGCGCCAGCAGCCCGACCGGAGGGAACGTCGATCAGCCCCAGCATTTT.

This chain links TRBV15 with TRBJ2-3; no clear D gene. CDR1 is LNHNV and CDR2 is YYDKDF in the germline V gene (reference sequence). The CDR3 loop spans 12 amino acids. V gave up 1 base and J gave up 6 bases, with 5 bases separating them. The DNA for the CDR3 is TGTGCCACCAGCAGAGTGGGGGATACGCAGTATTTT. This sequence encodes CATSRVGDTQYF.

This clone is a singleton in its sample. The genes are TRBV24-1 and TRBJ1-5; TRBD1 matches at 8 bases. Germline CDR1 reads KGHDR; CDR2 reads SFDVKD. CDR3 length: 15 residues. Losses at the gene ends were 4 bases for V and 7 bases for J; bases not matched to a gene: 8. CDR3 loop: CATSESGQVEQPQHF. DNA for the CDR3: TGTGCCACCAGTGAGTCGGGACAGGTCGAGCAGCCCCAGCATTTT.

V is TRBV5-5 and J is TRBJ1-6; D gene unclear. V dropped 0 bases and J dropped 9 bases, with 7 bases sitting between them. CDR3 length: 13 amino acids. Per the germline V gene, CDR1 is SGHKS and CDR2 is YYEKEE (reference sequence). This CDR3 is CASSLETVSPLHF. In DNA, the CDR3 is TGTGCCAGCAGCTTGGAGACCGTTTCACCCCTCCACTTT.

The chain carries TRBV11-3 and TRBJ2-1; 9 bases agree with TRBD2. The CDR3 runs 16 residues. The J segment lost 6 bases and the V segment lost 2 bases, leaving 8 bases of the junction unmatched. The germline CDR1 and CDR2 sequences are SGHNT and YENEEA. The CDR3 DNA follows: TGTGCCAGCAGCTTATCTCCCCTAGCGGGAATCAATGAGCAGTTCTTC. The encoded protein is CASSLSPLAGINEQFF.

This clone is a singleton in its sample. The CDR3 is CASSVGGDVTGELFF. CDR3 nucleotide sequence: TGTGCCAGCAGCGTGGGGGGAGATGTGACCGGGGAGCTGTTTTTT. The rearrangement links TRBV9 to TRBJ2-2; perhaps TRBD2 as D (6 bases). Germline V gives CDR1 SGDLS, CDR2 YYNGEE. The V end was cut by 2 bases, the J end by 5 bases, with 13 bases between. The CDR3 runs to 15 residues.

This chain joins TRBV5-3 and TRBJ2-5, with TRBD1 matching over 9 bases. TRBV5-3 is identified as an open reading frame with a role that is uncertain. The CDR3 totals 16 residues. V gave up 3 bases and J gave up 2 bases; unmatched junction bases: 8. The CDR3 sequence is CARSYYRGLKQETQYF. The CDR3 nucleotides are TGTGCCAGAAGCTACTACAGGGGGCTGAAACAAGAGACCCAGTACTTC.

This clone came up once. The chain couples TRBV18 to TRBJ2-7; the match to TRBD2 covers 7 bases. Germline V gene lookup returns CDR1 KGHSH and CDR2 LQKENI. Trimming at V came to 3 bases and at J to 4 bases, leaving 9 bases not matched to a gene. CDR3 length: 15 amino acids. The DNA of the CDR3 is TGTGCCAGCTCACCCCCTGGGTCGGGGGGTTACGAGCAGTACTTC. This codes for CASSPPGSGGYEQYF.

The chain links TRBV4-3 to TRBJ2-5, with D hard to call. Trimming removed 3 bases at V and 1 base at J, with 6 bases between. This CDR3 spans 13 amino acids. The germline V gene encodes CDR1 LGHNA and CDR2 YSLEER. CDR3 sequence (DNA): TGCGCCAGCAGCCAGGCCATCCAAGAGACCCAGTACTTC. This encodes CASSQAIQETQYF.

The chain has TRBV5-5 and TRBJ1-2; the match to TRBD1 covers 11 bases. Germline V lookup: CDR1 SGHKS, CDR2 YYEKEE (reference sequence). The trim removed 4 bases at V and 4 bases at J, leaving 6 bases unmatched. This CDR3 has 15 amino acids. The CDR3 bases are TGTGCCAGCAGCCCAGGACAGGGGGCTTTCTATGGCTACACCTTC. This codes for CASSPGQGAFYGYTF.